The present TCR beta chain was sequenced within a study of PD-1 blockade in classical Hodgkin lymphoma. Regarding the study as a whole: Whereas CD4+ TCR diversity had risen significantly by C4D1, CD8+ TCR diversity had not. Underlying causes for the observed repertoire differences were not defined, possibly disease activity or prior therapy. The study reported lower baseline TCR diversity in newly diagnosed patients than in healthy donors.

The CDR3 has 15 amino acids. Germline assignment: CDR1 MDHEN and CDR2 SYDVKM. V lost 3 bases and J lost 7; bases outside the gene matches: 6. To note about this clone: Its antigen is unidentified.

Only in-frame clones appear in the TCRdb table, and some are missing; sequencing was by immunoSEQ multiplex PCR. Of about 28,000 clones listed, approximately 87% are singletons. Every patient was affected by relapse after autologous stem cell transplantation, while exposure to brentuximab vedotin was not uniform. The TCR comes from a human donor with classical Hodgkin lymphoma. The chain recombines TRBV28 with TRBJ2-1; the match to TRBD2 covers 10 bases. The specimen comprised peripheral blood mononuclear cells (PBMCs), sampled before the second cycle of nivolumab. The CDR3 sequence is CASSLLAGGRNEQFF. DNA for the CDR3: TGTGCCAGCAGTTTGTTAGCGGGAGGACGAAATGAGCAGTTCTTC.